Here is one T cell receptor (beta chain) with its context. What it recognizes is unknown. The data originate from a study of cytomegalovirus exposure and HLA in healthy donors. Regarding the study as a whole: Over 150 TCR beta chains were listed as cytomegalovirus-associated. The analysis excluded some indistinguishable V segments, including TRBV6-2 and TRBV6-3. The authors later linked a missense DCLRE1C variant to TCR beta V- and J-gene trimming.

The CDR3 loop spans 10 amino acids. Trimming removed 5 bases at V and 6 bases at J, with 4 bases between. Germline V gene lookup returns CDR1 SEHNR and CDR2 FQNEAQ (reference sequence). Every donor was a healthy person donating bone marrow. PCR involved 60 Vbeta and 13 Jbeta primers. TCRdb's table, derived via immunoSEQ multiplex PCR, lists solely in-frame clones and lacks some. Of about 140,000 clones in the sample, around 66% were seen once. This sequence joins TRBV7-9 and TRBJ1-2; D remains ambiguous. Sample: PBMCs. This sequence originates from a woman aged 60-70 years in good health and CMV-seronegative. CDR3 nucleotides: TGTGCCAGCAGCGTAAATGGCTACACCTTC. It specifies CASSVNGYTF.